Shown below are 16 T cell receptor beta chains from a single sample sequenced in a study of shared clonotypes between healthy human individuals. Libraries were prepared by immunoSEQ multiplex PCR; TCRdb keeps only in-frame clonotypes and omits some of them. The data show over a million clones, with approximately 98% seen just once and roughly 0.42% held by the top ten. What was sequenced was naive CD4+ T cells sorted from blood. Subset defined: CD45RA+ positively selected. Source of these receptors: a young man in good health.

The J gene is TRBJ2-6, the V gene TRBV2; D gene uncertain. V gave up 9 bases and J gave up 0 bases, with 9 bases separating them. The germline V gene encodes CDR1 SNHLY and CDR2 FYNNEI. This CDR3 is built from 14 residues. The CDR3 loop reads CARNSVSGANVLTF. In nucleotides, the CDR3 is TGTGCCAGAAACAGTGTCTCTGGGGCCAACGTCCTGACTTTC.

Details on this clone: Other DNA sequences from this sample encode an identical CDR3 as well. The CDR3 region is CASSLAGTNEKLFF. CDR3 coding DNA: TGTGCCAGCAGCTTAGCCGGCACTAATGAAAAACTGTTTTTT. V is TRBV7-9 and J is TRBJ1-4; D gene uncertain. CDR1 and CDR2 from the germline V gene are SEHNR and FQNEAQ (reference sequence). The CDR3 has 14 residues. V lost 0 bases and J 2 bases, leaving 4 bases between the germline ends.

The V gene is TRBV5-1, the J gene TRBJ2-7, with 8 positions matching TRBD2. Losses at the gene ends were 0 bases for V and 4 bases for J; bases not matched to a gene: 12. From germline, CDR1 is SGHRS and CDR2 YFSETQ. This CDR3 comprises 17 residues. CDR3 loop: CASSLGSPGLGGYEQYF. The CDR3 region has the DNA TGCGCCAGCAGCTTGGGGTCCCCGGGACTAGGAGGATACGAGCAGTACTTC. The whole variable domain, filled in from reference TRBV5-1 and TRBJ2-7, reads KAGVTQTPRYLIKTRGQQVTLSCSPISGHRSVSWYQQTPGQGLQFLFEYFSETQRNKGNFPGRFSGRQFSNSRSEMNVSTLELGDSALYLCASSLGSPGLGGYEQYFGPGTRLTVT.

The chain has TRBV29-1 and TRBJ1-2; weak D call: TRBD1 (6 bases). This CDR3 has 13 residues. Trimming took off 7 bases at V and 6 bases at J, with 18 bases between the two ends. CDR1 and CDR2 from the germline V gene are SQVTM and ANQGSEA. The CDR3 spells CSESLIQGHGYTF. In nucleotides, the CDR3 is TGCAGCGAAAGCCTGATACAGGGCCATGGCTACACCTTC.

This clone was counted a single time. V gene TRBV11-2 combines with J gene TRBJ2-7, with D uncertain. Germline V gene sequence: CDR1 SGHAT, CDR2 FQNNGV. The CDR3 totals 15 residues. Trimming removed 0 bases at V and 2 bases at J, with 11 bases between. The CDR3 spells CASSLDGYFPYEQYF. The CDR3 DNA reads TGTGCCAGCAGCTTAGATGGGTATTTCCCCTACGAGCAGTACTTC.

This sequence joins TRBV20-1 and TRBJ2-7; 7 nucleotides agree with TRBD2. Per germline, CDR1 DFQATT and CDR2 SNEGSKA (reference sequence). With 6 bases clipped from V and 4 bases from J, the junction kept 3 bases outside the gene matches. The CDR3 contains 11 residues. The CDR3 loop reads CSASSGYEQYF. For the CDR3, the DNA is TGCAGTGCCTCTAGCGGTTACGAGCAGTACTTC.

This rearrangement joins TRBV4-1 to TRBJ2-1, with D unresolved. V dropped 0 bases and J dropped 4 bases, with 7 bases sitting between them. The CDR3 is 14 residues long. The germline gives CDR1 MGHRA, CDR2 YSYEKL. CDR3 DNA sequence: TGCGCCAGCAGCCAAGACCTACAATACAATGAGCAGTTCTTC. Its translation is CASSQDLQYNEQFF.

The V gene is TRBV6-4, the J gene TRBJ2-2; 8 bases align to TRBD2. This CDR3 has 16 residues. The J segment lost 0 bases and the V segment lost 5 bases, leaving 5 bases of the junction unmatched. Germline-derived CDR1 and CDR2 are MRHNA and SNTAGT. The CDR3 coding sequence is TGTGCCAGCAGTTTTATAGCGGGACCGAACACCGGGGAGCTGTTTTTT. Protein: CASSFIAGPNTGELFF.

This clone was detected a few times. Other DNA sequences in this specimen translate into the identical CDR3. The J gene is TRBJ2-7, the V gene TRBV2, with D maybe TRBD1 (5 bases). The CDR3 runs 11 residues. Germline CDR1 is SNHLY and CDR2 is FYNNEI. Trimming removed 8 bases at V and 2 bases at J, with 7 bases between. CDR3 protein: CASSGTYEQYF. CDR3 nucleotides: TGTGCCAGCTCAGGGACCTACGAGCAGTACTTC. The variable domain in full, completed from reference TRBV2 and TRBJ2-7, reads EPEVTQTPSHQVTQMGQEVILRCVPISNHLYFYWYRQILGQKVEFLVSFYNNEISEKSEIFDDQFSVERPDGSNFTLKIRSTKLEDSAMYFCASSGTYEQYFGPGTRLTVT.

This chain joins TRBV7-2 and TRBJ1-2, with TRBD1 as a possible D gene (6 bases). V lost 3 bases, J lost 1 base, and 15 bases lay in between. The V gene's germline CDR1 is SGHTA and CDR2 FQGNSA. The CDR3 spans 16 residues. CDR3 region: CASSFGGRVGNYGYTF. The CDR3, as DNA: TGTGCCAGCAGCTTCGGGGGCAGGGTCGGTAACTATGGCTACACCTTC. Drawing the rest from reference TRBV7-2 and TRBJ1-2, the complete variable domain is GAGVSQSPSNKVTEKGKDVELRCDPISGHTALYWYRQSLGQGLEFLIYFQGNSAPDKSGLPSDRFSAERTGGSVSTLTIQRTQQEDSAVYLCASSFGGRVGNYGYTFGSGTRLTVV.

This rearrangement joins TRBV7-9 to TRBJ2-2; D assignment may be TRBD1 or TRBD2 (5 bases each). Germline V CDR1 and CDR2: SEHNR, FQNEAQ (reference sequence). The ends were cut back, 3 bases at V and 0 bases at J, with 8 bases in the middle. CDR3 length: 15 residues. The DNA for the CDR3 is TGTGCCAGCAGCTTGCGAGGGGCGAACACCGGGGAGCTGTTTTTT. This encodes CASSLRGANTGELFF. Complete variable domain (other parts from reference TRBV7-9 and TRBJ2-2): DTGVSQNPRHKITKRGQNVTFRCDPISEHNRLYWYRQTLGQGPEFLTYFQNEAQLEKSRLLSDRFSAERPKGSFSTLEIQRTEQGDSAMYLCASSLRGANTGELFFGEGSRLTVL.

The chain has TRBV11-2 and TRBJ2-7, with TRBD1 matching 8 bases. V shed 5 bases, J shed 11 bases, and the junction held 5 bases outside the gene matches. In germline, CDR1 is SGHAT, CDR2 FQNNGV. The CDR3 length is 11 residues. The CDR3 loop reads CASSPRGRKYF. The CDR3 DNA is TGTGCCAGCAGCCCCAGGGGGCGGAAGTACTTC.

This rearrangement joins TRBV11-2 to TRBJ2-7, with D hard to call. The CDR3 sequence is 14 residues long. CDR1 is SGHAT, CDR2 FQNNGV, per germline. Trimming removed 1 base from V and 3 bases from J, with 10 bases in between. The CDR3 bases are TGTGCCAGCAGCTTAGTTATTGGGTTCTACGAGCAGTACTTC. This sequence encodes CASSLVIGFYEQYF.

The chain combines TRBV5-4 with TRBJ2-1, with 14 bases matching TRBD2. Trimming took 4 bases from V and 8 from J; bases not matched to a gene: 5. From germline, CDR1 is SGHNT and CDR2 YYREEE (reference sequence). This CDR3 is 15 amino acids long. The CDR3 spells CASSGGLAGGDEQFF. The CDR3 nucleotides are TGTGCCAGCAGCGGCGGACTAGCGGGAGGAGATGAGCAGTTCTTC.

The chain links TRBV9 to TRBJ1-4, with TRBD1 identical over 7 bases. V dropped 1 base and J dropped 10; count of bases not matched to a gene: 7. Germline V gene sequence: CDR1 SGDLS, CDR2 YYNGEE. The CDR3 contains 14 residues. CDR3 sequence (DNA): TGTGCCAGCAGCGTACAAGACAGGGTCGGAAAACTGTTTTTT. This gives the protein CASSVQDRVGKLFF.

Concerning this clone: Other DNA sequences from this sample encode an identical CDR3 as well. The chain combines TRBV5-1 with TRBJ2-1; 11 positions agree with TRBD2. The CDR3 contains 15 residues. The germline V gene encodes CDR1 SGHRS and CDR2 YFSETQ. The V and J ends lost 4 bases and 3 bases, in that order; junction bases with no gene match: 3. The CDR3 protein is CASSPGLAVYNEQFF. The DNA for the CDR3 is TGCGCCAGCAGCCCGGGACTAGCGGTCTACAATGAGCAGTTCTTC. The variable domain in full, completed from reference TRBV5-1 and TRBJ2-1, reads KAGVTQTPRYLIKTRGQQVTLSCSPISGHRSVSWYQQTPGQGLQFLFEYFSETQRNKGNFPGRFSGRQFSNSRSEMNVSTLELGDSALYLCASSPGLAVYNEQFFGPGTRLTVL.